These 14 T cell receptor beta chains were sequenced from one sample in a study of beta chain features in type 1 diabetes. Study findings and constraints: Moderately but significantly shorter TCRB CDR3s were found in Type 1 diabetes patients in all four CD4+ subsets.

Isolated RNA was reverse transcribed in full, so expressed TCRB transcripts were sequenced. Assay used: immunoSEQ multiplex PCR; TCRdb lists only in-frame clones, some missing. This table holds 150,000 to 200,000 clones, under 9.5% found once. What these receptors recognize is not known. Input material: central memory CD4+ T cells from blood. These receptors came from a man between 18 and 35 years old with type 1 diabetes.

The V gene is TRBV7-6, the J gene TRBJ2-1; D not resolved. The V gene's germline CDR1 is SGHVS and CDR2 FNYEAQ. V was shortened by 5 bases and J by 1 base, with 15 bases between the two germline ends. The CDR3 has 16 amino acids. CDR3 sequence: CASSPSLAVSYNEQFF. CDR3 sequence (DNA): TGTGCCAGCAGCCCCTCGCTGGCGGTGTCCTACAATGAGCAGTTCTTC.

The rearrangement joins TRBV28 to TRBJ1-2; D not certain. Trimming took 4 bases from V and 5 from J, leaving 8 bases between them. The CDR3 has 12 amino acids. Germline CDR1 and CDR2: MDHEN and SYDVKM. Here the CDR3 reads CASSSPTYGYTF. The CDR3 coding sequence is TGTGCCAGCAGTTCACCCACTTATGGCTACACCTTC.

This clone has only a few counts. The chain joins TRBV28 to TRBJ2-7, with a weak D call TRBD2 (6 bases). With 4 bases removed from V and 3 bases from J, the gap between germline ends came to 16 bases. Germline-derived CDR1 and CDR2 are MDHEN and SYDVKM. The CDR3 has 15 amino acids. CDR3 protein: CASSSTPGSGYEQYF. The CDR3 coding sequence is TGTGCCAGCAGTTCAACCCCCGGTAGCGGCTACGAGCAGTACTTC.

The V call is TRBV30, the J call TRBJ1-3; D ambiguous. The CDR3 is 15 residues long. Germline lookup yields CDR1 GTSNPN and CDR2 SVGIG (reference sequence). V was shortened by 4 bases and J by 0 bases, with 13 bases between the two germline ends. The CDR3 loop is CAWTPGTDSGNTIYF. The CDR3 coding sequence is TGTGCCTGGACCCCCGGAACAGACTCTGGAAACACCATATATTTT. Full variable domain (missing parts from reference TRBV30 and TRBJ1-3): SQTIHQWPATLVQPVGSPLSLECTVEGTSNPNLYWYRQAAGRGLQLLFYSVGIGQISSEVPQNLSASRPQDRQFILSSKKLLLSDSGFYLCAWTPGTDSGNTIYFGEGSWLTVV.

The genes are TRBV2 and TRBJ1-5; D is uncertain. Trimming took off 6 bases at V and 7 bases at J, with 16 bases between the two ends. Germline V gene lookup returns CDR1 SNHLY and CDR2 FYNNEI. The CDR3 is 14 amino acids. CDR3 residues: CASRVGAREQPQHF. In DNA, the CDR3 is TGTGCCAGCAGGGTGGGCGCCAGAGAGCAGCCCCAGCATTTT.

This chain uses TRBV2 with TRBJ2-3; maybe TRBD2 (5 bases). Germline V gene data show CDR1 as SNHLY and CDR2 as FYNNEI. With 4 bases removed from V and 1 base from J, the gap between germline ends came to 9 bases. The CDR3 is made up of 14 amino acids. CDR3 sequence reads: CASSVDYRTDTQYF. As DNA, the CDR3 is TGTGCCAGCAGTGTAGACTACCGCACAGATACGCAGTATTTT.

The rearrangement uses TRBV2 and TRBJ1-5; TRBD1 matches 7 bases. The CDR3 totals 13 residues. The V and J ends lost 6 bases and 9 bases, in that order; junction bases with no gene match: 8. Germline V gene lookup returns CDR1 SNHLY and CDR2 FYNNEI. The DNA for the CDR3 is TGTGCCAGCAGGAGGGACAGCCAGGGGCCCCAGCATTTT. As protein: CASRRDSQGPQHF.

This clone came up a few times. V gene TRBV5-4 combines with J gene TRBJ2-5; TRBD1 agrees at 8 bases. The CDR3 has 14 residues. Germline V CDR1 and CDR2: SGHNT, YYREEE (reference sequence). The V and J ends lost 4 bases and 4 bases, in that order; junction bases with no gene match: 6. The CDR3 loop reads CASSPAGGRETQYF. The CDR3 region has the DNA TGTGCCAGCAGCCCCGCAGGGGGCCGAGAGACCCAGTACTTC.

CDR3 region: CASIPKTGNYYGYTF. CDR3 nucleotides: TGTGCCAGTATCCCGAAGACAGGGAACTACTATGGCTACACCTTC. The V call is TRBV19, the J call TRBJ1-2; TRBD1 matches at 7 bases. Germline-derived CDR1 and CDR2 are LNHDA and SQIVND (reference sequence). After removal of 7 bases from V and 3 bases from J, the junction contained 11 bases not matched to a gene. The CDR3 is 15 amino acids.

V and J are TRBV2 and TRBJ2-3, with TRBD1 matching over 9 bases. V was pared by 4 bases and J by 3 bases, with 2 bases of the junction left unmatched. The CDR3 covers 14 residues. CDR1 is SNHLY, CDR2 FYNNEI, per germline. The CDR3 loop reads CASSVQGATDTQYF. As DNA, the CDR3 is TGTGCCAGCAGTGTACAGGGGGCTACAGATACGCAGTATTTT.

The chain couples TRBV9 to TRBJ2-2; possibly TRBD1 for D (5 bases). The CDR3 is 16 residues long. Germline CDR1 SGDLS, CDR2 YYNGEE. The V gene lost 3 bases and the J gene lost 4 bases, with 16 bases spanning the gap. For the CDR3, the DNA is TGTGCCAGCAGCGAGGGGCCCGGGTGGGGCACCGGGGAGCTGTTTTTT. Translated: CASSEGPGWGTGELFF.

V is TRBV14 and J is TRBJ1-1; no reliable D call. V was trimmed by 6 bases and J by 0 bases, leaving 8 bases between them. The CDR3 runs 13 residues. Germline lookup yields CDR1 SGHDN and CDR2 FVKESK. The CDR3: CASSKEMNTEAFF. DNA of the CDR3: TGTGCCAGCAGTAAAGAGATGAACACTGAAGCTTTCTTT. The entire variable domain, with the rest obtained from reference TRBV14 and TRBJ1-1, is as follows: EAGVTQFPSHSVIEKGQTVTLRCDPISGHDNLYWYRRVMGKEIKFLLHFVKESKQDESGMPNNRFLAERTGGTYSTLKVQPAELEDSGVYFCASSKEMNTEAFFGQGTRLTVV.

This chain uses TRBV5-1 with TRBJ1-1; 7 bases line up with TRBD1. The CDR3 length is 13 residues. The germline CDR1 and CDR2 sequences are SGHRS and YFSETQ. V lost 7 bases, J lost 0 bases, and 3 bases stayed unmatched. CDR3 sequence (DNA): TGCGCCAGCGGGACAGACATGAACACTGAAGCTTTCTTT. This gives the protein CASGTDMNTEAFF.

Remarks on this clone: Other DNA sequences in the sample encode the same CDR3. The J gene is TRBJ2-3, the V gene TRBV18, with 9 bases matching TRBD2. V shed 1 base and J 3 bases; nucleotides not matched to a gene: 2. In germline, CDR1 is KGHSH, CDR2 LQKENI. CDR3 length equals 15 residues. The CDR3 region is CASSPLAGVTDTQYF. CDR3 bases: TGTGCCAGCTCACCACTAGCGGGAGTGACAGATACGCAGTATTTT.